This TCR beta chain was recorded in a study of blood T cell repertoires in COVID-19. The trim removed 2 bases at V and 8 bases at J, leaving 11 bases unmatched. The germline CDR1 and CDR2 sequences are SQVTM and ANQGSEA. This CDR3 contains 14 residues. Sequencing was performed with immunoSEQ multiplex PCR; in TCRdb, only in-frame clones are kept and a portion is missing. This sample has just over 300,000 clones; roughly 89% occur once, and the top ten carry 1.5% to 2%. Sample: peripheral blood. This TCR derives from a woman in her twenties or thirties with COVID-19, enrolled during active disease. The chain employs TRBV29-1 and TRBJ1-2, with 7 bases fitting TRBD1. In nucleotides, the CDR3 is TGCAGCGTTGAACGCCGGGACAGAGGCGGAGGCTACACCTTC. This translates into CSVERRDRGGGYTF.